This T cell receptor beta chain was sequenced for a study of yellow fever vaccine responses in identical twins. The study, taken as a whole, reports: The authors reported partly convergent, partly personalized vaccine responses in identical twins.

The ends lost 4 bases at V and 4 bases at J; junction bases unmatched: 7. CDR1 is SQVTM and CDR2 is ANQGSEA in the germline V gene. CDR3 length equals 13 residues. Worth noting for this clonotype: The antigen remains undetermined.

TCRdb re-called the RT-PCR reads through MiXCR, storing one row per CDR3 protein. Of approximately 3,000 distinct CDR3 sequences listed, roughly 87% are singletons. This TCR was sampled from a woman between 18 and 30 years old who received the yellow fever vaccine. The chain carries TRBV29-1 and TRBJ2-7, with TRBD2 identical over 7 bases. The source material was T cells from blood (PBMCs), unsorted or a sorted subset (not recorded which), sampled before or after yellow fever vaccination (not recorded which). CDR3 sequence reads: CSVGSGWEYEQYF. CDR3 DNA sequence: TGCAGCGTTGGTAGCGGGTGGGAGTACGAGCAGTACTTC.